Listed here are 23 T cell receptor beta chains from one sample, sequenced in a study of T cell clonotyping in hematopoietic cell transplantation. The assay was immunoSEQ multiplex PCR, and TCRdb's table has in-frame clones only and misses some. The sample holds fewer than 40,000 clones, over 70% seen once. The sequenced sample was peripheral blood mononuclear cells. The source is a middle-aged woman in good health. Some clones in this sample may be carry-over from other donors' samples.

The CDR3 DNA reads TGTGCCGGGAGTTGGGCCGACAATGAGCAGTTCTTC. Residues: CAGSWADNEQFF. The chain has TRBV28 and TRBJ2-1; D possibly corresponds to TRBD2 (5 bases). Germline V gives CDR1 MDHEN, CDR2 SYDVKM. Deletions cut 11 bases from V and 5 bases from J, with 13 bases between. This CDR3 is 12 amino acids long. The full variable domain, with the rest looked up from reference TRBV28 and TRBJ2-1, is DVKVTQSSRYLVKRTGEKVFLECVQDMDHENMFWYRQDPGLGLRLIYFSYDVKMKEKGDIPEGYSVSREKKERFSLILESASTNQTSMYLCAGSWADNEQFFGPGTRLTVL.

V and J are TRBV5-4 and TRBJ2-3, with 7 bases aligning to TRBD2. Germline CDR1 reads SGHNT; CDR2 reads YYREEE (reference sequence). The CDR3 contains 17 residues. Trimming removed 1 base from V and 3 bases from J; junction bases left unmatched: 11. The CDR3 DNA follows: TGTGCCAGCAGCTTGCCGCCTAGCGGCGGTATAACAGATACGCAGTATTTT. Amino acid sequence: CASSLPPSGGITDTQYF.

This chain connects TRBV11-2 to TRBJ2-2; tentatively, D is TRBD2 (6 bases). Trimming left V 6 bases short and J 5 bases short, with 13 bases between. From germline, CDR1 is SGHAT and CDR2 FQNNGV. The CDR3 spans 14 residues. CDR3: CASRELAVTGELFF. The DNA of the CDR3 is TGTGCCAGCAGAGAGTTAGCGGTGACCGGGGAGCTGTTTTTT.

This clone was seen only once. The chain couples TRBV6-1 to TRBJ1-5; perhaps TRBD1 as D (6 bases). The germline CDR1 and CDR2 sequences are MNHNS and SASEGT. V shed 10 bases and J shed 0 bases, with 13 bases lying between them. CDR3 length: 14 residues. CDR3 nucleotide sequence: TGTGCCACCCTGGACAGCCATAGCAATCAGCCCCAGCATTTT. This encodes CATLDSHSNQPQHF.

V is TRBV19 and J is TRBJ2-2; D gene ambiguous. V was cut by 6 bases and J by 3 bases, with 17 bases left in between. Germline-derived CDR1 and CDR2 are LNHDA and SQIVND (reference sequence). The CDR3 is made up of 16 amino acids. CDR3 amino acids: CASSLETVQDTGELFF. CDR3 DNA sequence: TGTGCCAGTAGCCTAGAAACAGTACAAGACACCGGGGAGCTGTTTTTT.

The DNA for the CDR3 is TGCGCCAGCAGCTTGGGGGGATTTGTTGAAGCTTTCTTT. Its translation is CASSLGGFVEAFF. This sequence joins TRBV5-1 and TRBJ1-1; D is unclear. Germline V lookup: CDR1 SGHRS, CDR2 YFSETQ. This CDR3 has 13 residues. Trimming removed 0 bases at V and 7 bases at J, with 10 bases between.

This clone was counted a single time. The chain carries TRBV5-4 and TRBJ2-6; D remains unclear. V lost 6 bases, J lost 1 base, and 14 bases lay in between. The CDR3 has 16 residues. Per the germline V gene, CDR1 is SGHNT and CDR2 is YYREEE (reference sequence). In DNA, the CDR3 is TGTGCCAGCAAGTTGGATCTCCGATCTGGGGCCAACGTCCTGACTTTC. It yields the protein CASKLDLRSGANVLTF.

The genes are TRBV7-2 and TRBJ2-7; D unclear. Germline-derived CDR1 and CDR2 are SGHTA and FQGNSA. The CDR3 loop spans 14 amino acids. The V end was cut by 1 base, the J end by 3 bases, with 10 bases between. The CDR3 bases are TGTGCCAGCAGCTTAGATTCGAACAACTACGAGCAGTACTTC. Translation gives CASSLDSNNYEQYF.

For the CDR3, the DNA is TGTGCCAGCAGCTTAGCTAGCGGGAGTGATTCCTACGAGCAGTACTTC. Translated: CASSLASGSDSYEQYF. The rearrangement joins TRBV7-2 to TRBJ2-7, with 9 nucleotides matching TRBD2. Germline CDR1 and CDR2: SGHTA and FQGNSA. CDR3 length: 16 amino acids. V lost 0 bases and J lost 1; bases outside the gene matches: 4.

The chain uses TRBV7-6 and TRBJ2-2, with unresolved D. CDR1 is SGHVS and CDR2 is FNYEAQ in the germline V gene. The CDR3 has 11 residues. V was clipped by 5 bases and J by 9 bases, with 7 bases between them. Here the CDR3 reads CASSPNRELFF. CDR3 nucleotide sequence: TGTGCCAGCAGCCCCAACAGGGAGCTGTTTTTT.

The chain is built from TRBV6-6 and TRBJ1-1; D is undetermined. The CDR3 runs to 13 residues. V lost 8 bases to trimming and J lost 1 base, with 11 bases between them. The germline gives CDR1 MNHNY, CDR2 SVGAGI (reference sequence). CDR3 amino acids: CASSTDSNTEAFF. The CDR3 DNA is TGTGCCAGCTCCACAGATTCGAACACTGAAGCTTTCTTT.

The chain joins TRBV30 to TRBJ2-1, with D possibly being TRBD2 (6 bases). The V end lost 3 bases, the J end lost 2 bases, and 17 bases lay between the germline ends. CDR3 size: 16 residues. CDR1 is GTSNPN and CDR2 is SVGIG in the germline V gene (reference sequence). CDR3 in amino acids: CAWRDPGLPAYNEQFF. CDR3 DNA sequence: TGTGCCTGGAGGGACCCCGGACTACCGGCCTACAATGAGCAGTTCTTC.

V usage is TRBV7-3 and J usage is TRBJ1-2, with D maybe TRBD1 (5 bases). The CDR3 runs to 14 residues. Looked up from germline, CDR1 is SGHTA and CDR2 is FQGTGA. V was cut by 11 bases and J by 0 bases, with 16 bases left in between. CDR3 amino acids: CASAVGGANYGYTF. CDR3 in DNA: TGTGCCTCAGCGGTTGGGGGGGCTAACTATGGCTACACCTTC. Variable domain in full (rest from reference TRBV7-3 and TRBJ1-2): GAGVSQTPSNKVTEKGKYVELRCDPISGHTALYWYRQSLGQGPEFLIYFQGTGAADDSGLPNDRFFAVRPEGSVSTLKIQRTERGDSAVYLCASAVGGANYGYTFGSGTRLTVV.

There are a few counts of this clone. The rearrangement joins TRBV1 to TRBJ1-4. TRBV1 is annotated as a pseudogene. The CDR3 loop spans 18 amino acids. This CDR3 reads CTSSQDCGNSGTNEKLFF. The CDR3 coding sequence is TGCACCAGCAGCCAAGATTGCGGGAACAGCGGGACTAATGAAAAACTGTTTTTT.

V and J are TRBV20-1 and TRBJ1-1; the D is unclear. Germline V gives CDR1 DFQATT, CDR2 SNEGSKA (reference sequence). This CDR3 is built from 11 residues. Trimming left V 3 bases short and J 12 bases short, with 14 bases between. CDR3 loop: CSARTDHHTFF. DNA of the CDR3: TGCAGTGCTAGGACGGACCATCACACTTTCTTT.

J is TRBJ2-7 and V is TRBV28, with 9 bases matching TRBD1. The length of the CDR3 is 14 residues. Germline V gene sequence: CDR1 MDHEN, CDR2 SYDVKM. The J segment lost 0 bases and the V segment lost 8 bases, leaving 5 bases of the junction unmatched. The CDR3 sequence is CASLGQGPSYEQYF. For the CDR3, the DNA is TGTGCCAGCTTGGGACAGGGTCCCTCCTACGAGCAGTACTTC.

The chain couples TRBV7-9 to TRBJ1-2; TRBD1 might be the D (6 bases). The CDR3 has 14 amino acids. With 5 bases removed from V and 2 bases from J, the gap between germline ends came to 12 bases. Germline V gives CDR1 SEHNR, CDR2 FQNEAQ (reference sequence). The DNA of the CDR3 is TGTGCCAGCAGCCGGACAGTGGAGAACTATGGCTACACCTTC. Translating it yields CASSRTVENYGYTF.

About this clone itself: A much larger clone lies a single base off, so this may be a read error. CDR3 bases: TGTGCCATCAGTGAGCTTCCAGGGGGGCAGACTAGCGATGAGCAGTTCTTC. It yields the protein CAISELPGGQTSDEQFF. The V gene is TRBV10-3, the J gene TRBJ2-1; maybe TRBD2 (8 bases). Trimming shortened V by 2 bases and J by 8 bases, and 22 bases separated the two germline ends. The CDR3 is made up of 17 amino acids. Germline CDR1 is ENHRY and CDR2 is SYGVKD.

The chain uses TRBV6-5 and TRBJ2-4, with D perhaps TRBD1 (6 bases). CDR3 length: 14 residues. The germline V gene encodes CDR1 MNHEY and CDR2 SVGAGI. V was shortened by 6 bases and J by 8 bases, with 17 bases between the two germline ends. CDR3 amino acids: CASRRAGEGDIQYF. CDR3 DNA: TGTGCCAGCAGGCGGGCAGGGGAAGGTGACATTCAGTACTTC.

The chain has TRBV19 and TRBJ2-5, with 7 positions matching TRBD2. This CDR3 spans 14 amino acids. The V gene end was trimmed by 10 bases and the J gene end by 5 bases; junction bases not matched to a gene: 13. CDR1 LNHDA and CDR2 SQIVND come from the germline V gene (reference sequence). The CDR3 sequence: CATKRGGSDETQYF. As DNA, the CDR3 is TGTGCCACCAAGCGCGGCGGGAGTGACGAGACCCAGTACTTC.

This CDR3 is CASLAGGIGTEAFF. CDR3 sequence (DNA): TGTGCCAGTCTGGCAGGAGGGATCGGGACTGAAGCTTTCTTT. V and J are TRBV13 and TRBJ1-1; no clear D. Looked up from germline, CDR1 is PRHDT and CDR2 is FYEKMQ (reference sequence). Trimming took off 9 bases at V and 5 bases at J, with 19 bases between the two ends. The CDR3 extends over 14 amino acids.

The J gene is TRBJ2-7, the V gene TRBV28; D is unclear. Trimming cost V 6 bases and J 0 bases, with 9 bases left between them. The CDR3 sequence is 13 residues long. Germline-derived CDR1 and CDR2 are MDHEN and SYDVKM. CDR3 amino acids: CASRGLSSYEQYF. CDR3 in DNA: TGTGCCAGCAGGGGATTGAGCTCCTACGAGCAGTACTTC.

The chain combines TRBV6-1 with TRBJ1-4, with D possibly matching TRBD1 (6 bases). V was cut by 11 bases and J by 4 bases, with 14 bases left in between. The germline CDR1 and CDR2 sequences are MNHNS and SASEGT. The CDR3 runs 13 residues. DNA of the CDR3: TGTGCCGGGAACAGGGCCTTTAATGAAAAACTGTTTTTT. Its protein is CAGNRAFNEKLFF.